The subject of this entry is one T cell receptor beta chain. This clonotype was picked up one time. Its cognate antigen has yet to be identified. Base qualities are not provided; no much larger clone lies one nucleotide away. A read on its own is weak evidence. In the paper's terms, the time point label means: persistent/refractory GD, antithyroid drugs over 5 years with positive TRAb. For both TCR sequencing and RNA sequencing, RNA was extracted from PBMCs in TRIzol. Graves' disease was diagnosed according to American Thyroid Association guidelines. The patients came from an endocrinology department in Xi'an, China. Each patient gave about 8.1 milliliters of peripheral blood, collected in an EDTA anticoagulant tube. Ficoll Paque Plus density gradient separation was used to isolate PBMCs, and no further T cell sorting was done. RNA quality was checked with an Agilent 2100 Bioanalyzer and agarose gel, and concentration with a NanoDrop 2000.

V was cut back by 7 bases and J by 5 bases, leaving a gap of 6 bases between them. From a lookup of the germline V gene (reference sequence), CDR1 and CDR2 are LNHDA and SQIVND. The CDR3 has 10 amino acids, counting the end cysteine and phenylalanine. The retained sequence is limited to the CDR3, 30 bases, with the frame set at the first base. The source of the sample is a study of regulatory T cells in long-lasting Graves disease (dated by TCRdb to the early 2020s). In terms of the full investigation: Persistent Graves' disease was defined as antithyroid drug treatment for over 5 years with persistently positive TSH receptor autoantibodies. A total of approximately 35 samples underwent TCR sequencing: some 13 from persistent and around 20 from newly diagnosed Graves' disease patients. Persistent Graves' disease patients in the clinical cohort had taken antithyroid drugs for about 10.3 years on average. The study was conducted in China and was registered as a clinical trial. Patients with persistent Graves' disease were compared with patients with newly diagnosed Graves' disease using TCR sequencing and RNA sequencing of peripheral blood. Beyond this particular receptor, the publication reports: TRBV28, TRBJ1-2 and TRBJ2-5 were preferentially used in persistent disease, while TRBV20-1 and TRBJ2-1 were favored in newly diagnosed disease. More public clonotypes were shared among persistent patients (around 2,600) than among newly diagnosed patients (966). Persistent Graves' disease patients showed lower TCR Shannon entropy and fewer highly expanded clones than newly diagnosed patients, suggesting clonal expansion. The small sample size was acknowledged by the authors as a limitation that may reduce accuracy. Sequencing and analysis were restricted to the TCR beta chain. Only peripheral blood was studied, because thyroid tissue, the primary lesion, was inaccessible.

Libraries came from multiplex PCR. The sequencing machine was an Illumina HiSeq 4000. TCR beta libraries were built with iRepertoire HTBI primers and Arm-PCR amplification of CDR3 regions. Gel purification was performed on PCR products prior to sequencing. In the source study's methods: Across samples, about 63 TRBV and 13 to 15 TRBJ segments were identified and used for gene usage analysis of CDR3 amino acid clonotypes. COPE and FqMerger were used to merge the filtered high-quality paired reads into contigs. Contigs were aligned with BLAST to IMGT TRBV, TRBD and TRBJ reference genes, and CDR3 was defined per IMGT. Any clonotype with a frequency above 0.1% was classified as a highly expanded clone. Shannon entropy served as the measure of repertoire diversity, while the Gini coefficient captured V-J evenness. Clonotypes shared by more than one individual were considered public. TCRdb ran its own pipeline on the public reads, namely fastp trimming at Q25 and MiXCR clone calling, and kept in-frame beta chains. Records with the same CDR3 protein are collapsed into one entry carrying the most frequent genes and DNA. The V and J calls follow TCRdb's processing rather than the paper's. The sample data list approximately 690,000 distinct CDR3 sequences, and roughly 30% of these were observed just once. In total, the top ten clones hold 35% to 55% of the sample.

This TCR was sampled from a female donor with Graves disease. This chain is built from TRBV19 and TRBJ2-7, with no reliable assignment of the D segment. The input for sequencing was peripheral blood mononuclear cells (PBMCs), taken when the disease was refractory, from a patient treated with antithyroid drugs. CDR3 sequence: CASKMDEQYF. The DNA reads as follows: TGTGCCAGTAAGATGGACGAGCAGTACTTC.